These 16 T cell receptor beta chains came from one sample sequenced in a study of blood T cells in healthy people across ages. Primers used in a second PCR of roughly 7 to 12 cycles were a sample-barcoded 5' primer and a J-beta primer mix. TCRdb reprocessed the 5' RACE reads via MiXCR and lists one record per CDR3 protein. Found here are about 970,000 distinct CDR3 sequences, 51% of them singletons; the top ten hold roughly a fifth. The specimen sequenced was blood. These receptors were collected from a woman between 55 and 75 years old in good health.

Details on this clonotype: One end of the junction varies from germline; a read error may be responsible. This chain joins TRBV4-2 and TRBJ2-3, with D perhaps matching TRBD2 (5 bases). The CDR3 covers 12 residues. Germline V gene sequence: CDR1 LGHNA, CDR2 YNFKEQ. The CDR3 here is CANSQEQGGQYF. The CDR3 DNA follows: TGTGCCAACAGCCAAGAACAAGGAGGGCAGTATTTT.

This chain uses TRBV4-1 with TRBJ1-1; D ambiguous. The CDR3 is 14 amino acids. Trimming took off 0 bases at V and 13 bases at J, with 18 bases between the two ends. Germline lookup yields CDR1 MGHRA and CDR2 YSYEKL. The CDR3 spells CASSQDLSIYGVFF. In DNA, the CDR3 is TGCGCCAGCAGCCAAGACTTGTCGATTTATGGGGTTTTCTTT.

This clonotype was picked up a small number of times. This chain joins TRBV20-1 and TRBJ2-7, with 8 bases matching TRBD2. CDR1 DFQATT and CDR2 SNEGSKA come from the germline V gene (reference sequence). V lost 5 bases to trimming and J lost 0 bases; unmatched junction nucleotides: 6. The CDR3 has 14 amino acids. CDR3 loop: CSARTSSLSYEQYF. CDR3 nucleotide sequence: TGCAGTGCTCGGACTAGCTCCCTCTCCTACGAGCAGTACTTC.

This chain joins TRBV5-4 and TRBJ2-3; 12 nucleotides match TRBD2. CDR1 SGHNT and CDR2 YYREEE come from the germline V gene (reference sequence). The V and J ends lost 4 bases and 5 bases, in that order; junction bases with no gene match: 5. The CDR3 consists of 15 residues. CDR3 loop: CASSRLAGDQDTQYF. The CDR3 DNA sequence: TGTGCCAGCAGCCGACTAGCGGGAGATCAAGATACGCAGTATTTT.

This chain links TRBV6-1 with TRBJ2-3, with 9 bases identical to TRBD2. J lost 1 base, V lost 5 bases, and 4 bases had no gene match. CDR3 size: 15 residues. Germline-derived CDR1 and CDR2 are MNHNS and SASEGT. The CDR3 sequence: CASSRTSVGTDTQYF. As DNA, the CDR3 is TGTGCCAGCAGTCGGACTAGCGTTGGCACAGATACGCAGTATTTT.

This clonotype has more than one count but fewer than ten. This chain links TRBV7-6 with TRBJ2-3; 8 nucleotides agree with TRBD2. The CDR3 is made up of 15 amino acids. V shed 0 bases and J 4 bases; nucleotides not matched to a gene: 3. CDR1 and CDR2 from the germline V gene are SGHVS and FNYEAQ. CDR3 residues: CASSLAAGEADTQYF. CDR3 in DNA: TGTGCCAGCAGCTTAGCAGCGGGAGAGGCAGATACGCAGTATTTT. Full variable domain (missing parts from reference TRBV7-6 and TRBJ2-3): GAGVSQSPRYKVTKRGQDVALRCDPISGHVSLYWYRQALGQGPEFLTYFNYEAQQDKSGLPNDRFSAERPEGSISTLTIQRTEQRDSAMYRCASSLAAGEADTQYFGPGTRLTVL.

This chain connects TRBV21-1 to TRBJ2-3; the D call TRBD2 from the table was never checked on the DNA. TRBV21-1 represents a pseudogene. The CDR3 covers 21 residues. In DNA form, the CDR3 reads TGTGCCAGCAGCAAAGCCCCCCCAATACGGGCTAGCGAGCCAAACACAGATACGCAGTATTTT. It codes for CASSKAPPIRASEPNTDTQYF.

The chain carries TRBV7-2 and TRBJ2-7; 8 positions match TRBD1. The germline gives CDR1 SGHTA, CDR2 FQGNSA. The CDR3 is 15 residues long. V shed 5 bases, J shed 3 bases, and the junction held 9 bases outside the gene matches. The CDR3 DNA reads TGTGCCAGCAGCCGACAGACAGGGGACATCTACGAGCAGTACTTC. It encodes CASSRQTGDIYEQYF. Supplemented by reference TRBV7-2 and TRBJ2-7, the full variable domain reads GAGVSQSPSNKVTEKGKDVELRCDPISGHTALYWYRQSLGQGLEFLIYFQGNSAPDKSGLPSDRFSAERTGGSVSTLTIQRTQQEDSAVYLCASSRQTGDIYEQYFGPGTRLTVT.

This chain uses TRBV4-2 with TRBJ2-3; D remains ambiguous. This CDR3 contains 17 residues. V dropped 0 bases and J dropped 3 bases, with 16 bases sitting between them. Germline-derived CDR1 and CDR2 are LGHNA and YNFKEQ. CDR3 nucleotide sequence: TGTGCCAGCAGCCAAGATCCCGGGCCGGTAATAACAGATACGCAGTATTTT. This translates into CASSQDPGPVITDTQYF.

The V call is TRBV7-9, the J call TRBJ2-5; D unresolved. The J call may be incorrect, as the DNA end agrees better with TRBJ2-7. Germline-derived CDR1 and CDR2 are SEHNR and FQNEAQ (reference sequence). The CDR3 is made up of 15 amino acids. DNA of the CDR3: TGTGCCAGCAGACCGGCGCCCGGGCTTGGTAGCGAGCAGTACTTC. Its translation: CASRPAPGLGSEQYF.

The chain is built from TRBV24-1 and TRBJ2-4; D possibly corresponds to TRBD2 (5 bases). The J call is uncertain, as TRBJ2-7 better fits the DNA end. Germline lookup yields CDR1 KGHDR and CDR2 SFDVKD. CDR3 length: 13 amino acids. The CDR3 spells CATSDPLAFEQYF. In nucleotides, the CDR3 is TGTGCCACCAGTGACCCCCTAGCATTCGAGCAGTACTTC.

This clonotype was picked up a small number of times. The genes are TRBV20-1 and TRBJ2-4; the match to TRBD1 covers 9 bases. TRBJ2-7 explains the end of the DNA better; the J call may be wrong. Per germline, CDR1 DFQATT and CDR2 SNEGSKA (reference sequence). This CDR3 region has 19 residues. CDR3 residues: CSAKNRGREIGRLVYEQYF. DNA of the CDR3: TGCAGTGCCAAAAACAGGGGGCGCGAAATCGGGAGGTTGGTCTACGAGCAGTACTTC.

The J gene is TRBJ2-7, the V gene TRBV18; 9 nucleotides align to TRBD1. The germline V gene encodes CDR1 KGHSH and CDR2 LQKENI. The length of the CDR3 is 15 residues. V was pared by 4 bases and J by 6 bases, with 10 bases of the junction left unmatched. CDR3 amino acids: CASSLGQGRTVEQYF. CDR3 in DNA: TGTGCCAGCTCACTTGGACAGGGGCGAACCGTCGAGCAGTACTTC.

In the case of this clonotype: At one boundary the junction diverges from the germline segment, which might be a read error. The gene calls are TRBV20-1 and TRBJ2-7; the D gene is possibly TRBD2 (5 bases). The CDR3 extends over 14 amino acids. Germline CDR1 and CDR2: DFQATT and SNEGSKA (reference sequence). CDR3 sequence (DNA): TGCAGTGCTAGCTGGAGCTGGATGGGAGAGACCCAGAACTTC. This encodes CSASWSWMGETQNF.

The CDR3 is CASSQVLGTGVSEAFF. Written as DNA, the CDR3 is TGCGCCAGCAGCCAAGTTCTAGGGACAGGGGTTAGTGAAGCTTTCTTT. The rearrangement joins TRBV4-1 to TRBJ1-1; 10 bases are a match to TRBD1. From germline, CDR1 is MGHRA and CDR2 YSYEKL. The CDR3 extends over 16 amino acids. V was pared by 1 base and J by 7 bases, with 9 bases of the junction left unmatched.

The rearrangement uses TRBV27 and TRBJ2-7, with D maybe TRBD2 (6 bases). V shed 4 bases and J shed 6 bases, with 13 bases lying between them. CDR1 and CDR2 (germline): MNHEY, SMNVEV (reference sequence). This CDR3 spans 13 amino acids. CDR3 residues: CASSYSGRGEQYF. The CDR3 coding sequence is TGTGCCAGCAGTTACTCCGGGAGAGGCGAGCAGTACTTC.